Listed here is a single T cell receptor (beta chain). This may be a read error: a much more frequent sequence differs by one nucleotide. This entry comes from a study of early T cells in non-severe SARS-CoV-2 infection. Looking at the study overall: The chains were unpaired, and the sequenced material was bulk RNA from unsorted whole blood.

The CDR3 contains 14 residues. CDR1 is SNHLY, CDR2 FYNNEI, per germline. TCRdb reanalysed the 5' RACE reads using MiXCR and keeps one entry per CDR3 protein. The data show under 80,000 distinct CDR3 sequences, with roughly 13% seen just once and about 4.3% held by the top ten. The receptor's source is an adult who was a healthcare worker with PCR-confirmed SARS-CoV-2 infection or an uninfected control (not recorded which). The sequencing input was whole blood. The chain is built from TRBV2 and TRBJ2-1; 11 bases map to TRBD1. For the CDR3, the DNA is TGTGCCAACAGTGGGACAGGGGGATACAATGAGCAGTTCTTC. Translation gives CANSGTGGYNEQFF.